This TCR beta chain was identified during a study of blood T cell repertoires in COVID-19. Original analysis: The assay estimated nucleated cells by amplifying reference gene primers. The protocol was immunoSEQ multiplex PCR, while the TCRdb copy is restricted to in-frame clones and leaves out a portion. The DNA gave D and trimming, while V, J and clone size come from that table. Among more than 90,000 clones listed, 84% were seen once. Between the trimmed V and J ends, which lost 3 bases and 4 bases, there was a span of 9 bases. The CDR3 is 14 residues long. The V gene's germline CDR1 is LNHDA and CDR2 SQIVND (reference sequence).

The sequenced sample consisted of peripheral blood. This sequence originates from a human donor in a cohort sampled during active COVID-19. The chain carries TRBV19 and TRBJ2-2, with no clear D. The CDR3 nucleotides read TGTGCCAGTAGTATTGAGGCTCCCACCGGGGAGCTGTTTTTT. This sequence encodes CASSIEAPTGELFF. Full variable domain (missing parts from reference TRBV19 and TRBJ2-2): DGGITQSPKYLFRKEGQNVTLSCEQNLNHDAMYWYRQDPGQGLRLIYYSQIVNDFQKGDIAEGYSVSREKKESFPLTVTSAQKNPTAFYLCASSIEAPTGELFFGEGSRLTVL.